This entry lists 20 T cell receptor beta chains sequenced from one sample in a study of blood T cell repertoires in COVID-19. Profiled with immunoSEQ multiplex PCR; TCRdb holds only in-frame clones, not every one. This table holds around 99,000 clones, around 74% found once. The sequenced sample was peripheral blood. These receptors were obtained from a woman older than 75 with active or convalescent COVID-19.

V gene TRBV2 combines with J gene TRBJ2-3; D is possibly TRBD1 (5 bases). This CDR3 is 14 amino acids long. Germline V lookup: CDR1 SNHLY, CDR2 FYNNEI. Trimming cost V 7 bases and J 2 bases, with 13 bases left between them. In nucleotides, the CDR3 is TGTGCCAGCACCGACAGATCCTCCACAGATACGCAGTATTTT. It yields the protein CASTDRSSTDTQYF.

The V call is TRBV4-2, the J call TRBJ2-2; D remains ambiguous. The germline V gene encodes CDR1 LGHNA and CDR2 YNFKEQ. Trimming took 4 bases from V and 5 from J, leaving 8 bases between them. The CDR3 is 13 residues long. Written as DNA, the CDR3 is TGTGCCAGCAGCCCCCTGAGGACCGGGGAGCTGTTTTTT. Residues: CASSPLRTGELFF.

The chain carries TRBV2 and TRBJ2-2; the D is unclear. CDR3 length equals 15 residues. From germline, CDR1 is SNHLY and CDR2 FYNNEI. V was trimmed by 6 bases and J by 4 bases, leaving 15 bases between them. Here the CDR3 reads CASRPQVSRTGELFF. DNA for the CDR3: TGTGCCAGCAGACCCCAGGTCTCTCGCACCGGGGAGCTGTTTTTT. Drawing the rest from reference TRBV2 and TRBJ2-2, the complete variable domain is EPEVTQTPSHQVTQMGQEVILRCVPISNHLYFYWYRQILGQKVEFLVSFYNNEISEKSEIFDDQFSVERPDGSNFTLKIRSTKLEDSAMYFCASRPQVSRTGELFFGEGSRLTVL.

The chain is built from TRBV7-7 and TRBJ2-1; 9 bases are a match to TRBD1. Per germline, CDR1 SSHAT and CDR2 FNYEAQ (reference sequence). The CDR3 has 13 residues. The V gene end was trimmed by 4 bases and the J gene end by 6 bases; junction bases not matched to a gene: 1. The CDR3 sequence is CASSSDRGNEQFF. The DNA of the CDR3 is TGTGCCAGCAGCTCGGACAGGGGCAATGAGCAGTTCTTC. The complete variable domain, with remaining parts taken from reference TRBV7-7 and TRBJ2-1, reads GAGVSQSPRYKVTKRGQDVTLRCDPISSHATLYWYQQALGQGPEFLTYFNYEAQPDKSGLPSDRFSAERPEGSISTLTIQRTEQRDSAMYRCASSSDRGNEQFFGPGTRLTVL.

This chain links TRBV5-1 with TRBJ2-5; 8 nucleotides match TRBD1. The germline CDR1 and CDR2 sequences are SGHRS and YFSETQ. The CDR3 is 13 amino acids. Trimming took 5 bases from V and 5 from J; bases not matched to a gene: 5. CDR3 protein: CASRQGAGETQYF. CDR3 DNA: TGCGCCAGCAGGCAGGGGGCAGGGGAGACCCAGTACTTC.

The sample holds a few counts of this clone. The junction departs from the called germline gene at one end, perhaps through a read error. The chain couples TRBV7-3 to TRBJ2-3; 8 bases agree with TRBD2. CDR1 and CDR2 (germline): SGHTA, FQGTGA. The CDR3 has 12 amino acids. As DNA, the CDR3 is TGTGCCAGCAGCCTCCAGCGGGAGCCCGCCATTTTT. This gives the protein CASSLQREPAIF.

The rearrangement uses TRBV29-1 and TRBJ2-2; weak D call: TRBD1 (5 bases). CDR1 is SQVTM, CDR2 ANQGSEA, per germline. The germline V and J ends were trimmed by 6 bases and 7 bases, with 24 bases remaining between them. The CDR3 extends over 16 amino acids. The CDR3 DNA reads TGCAGCGTCATAGAGGCTCGGACACGAAGTGGCGGGGAGCTGTTTTTT. It specifies CSVIEARTRSGGELFF.

The chain uses TRBV9 and TRBJ1-2, with D possibly being TRBD1 (6 bases). Germline assignment: CDR1 SGDLS and CDR2 YYNGEE. V lost 4 bases to trimming and J lost 2 bases, with 9 bases between them. CDR3 length: 13 residues. The CDR3 loop is CASSPDRNYGYTF. In DNA form, the CDR3 reads TGTGCCAGCAGCCCGGACAGAAACTATGGCTACACCTTC. Drawing the rest from reference TRBV9 and TRBJ1-2, the complete variable domain is DSGVTQTPKHLITATGQRVTLRCSPRSGDLSVYWYQQSLDQGLQFLIQYYNGEERAKGNILERFSAQQFPDLHSELNLSSLELGDSALYFCASSPDRNYGYTFGSGTRLTVV.

The chain links TRBV3-1 (or the pseudogene TRBV3-2) to TRBJ2-5; TRBD1 is a possible D gene (6 bases). CDR1 and CDR2 from the germline V gene are LGHDT and YNNKEL (reference sequence). This CDR3 spans 14 amino acids. V lost 0 bases, J lost 5 bases, and 10 bases lay in between. The CDR3 DNA follows: TGTGCCAGCAGCCAAGACAGGGGTAGCGAGACCCAGTACTTC. This codes for CASSQDRGSETQYF.

About this clone: Compared with germline, one end of the junction differs, possibly owing to a read error. The chain combines TRBV2 with TRBJ2-7; the D gene is possibly TRBD2 (5 bases). CDR1 and CDR2 from the germline V gene are SNHLY and FYNNEI. The CDR3 is 12 residues long. CDR3 residues: CASSGSWGDLDF. The CDR3 DNA follows: TGTGCCAGCAGTGGGTCGTGGGGAGATCTTGACTTC. The full variable domain, with the rest looked up from reference TRBV2 and TRBJ2-7, is EPEVTQTPSHQVTQMGQEVILRCVPISNHLYFYWYRQILGQKVEFLVSFYNNEISEKSEIFDDQFSVERPDGSNFTLKIRSTKLEDSAMYFCASSGSWGDLDFGPGTRLTVT.

The chain links TRBV7-9 to TRBJ1-2; D gene ambiguous. Germline values: CDR1 SEHNR, CDR2 FQNEAQ (reference sequence). This CDR3 is built from 13 residues. Trimming removed 6 bases at V and 8 bases at J, with 16 bases between. This CDR3 is CASRQGASGGYTF. CDR3 coding DNA: TGTGCCAGCAGACAAGGAGCGTCGGGGGGCTACACCTTC. The full variable domain, its missing parts supplied by reference TRBV7-9 and TRBJ1-2, is DTGVSQNPRHKITKRGQNVTFRCDPISEHNRLYWYRQTLGQGPEFLTYFQNEAQLEKSRLLSDRFSAERPKGSFSTLEIQRTEQGDSAMYLCASRQGASGGYTFGSGTRLTVV.

This chain connects TRBV5-5 to TRBJ2-5; possible D gene TRBD1, 6 bases. CDR3 length equals 14 residues. V lost 3 bases, J lost 3 bases, and 12 bases lay in between. The germline CDR1 and CDR2 sequences are SGHKS and YYEKEE (reference sequence). This CDR3 is CASSSQTGKETQYF. CDR3 nucleotide sequence: TGTGCCAGCAGCTCTCAAACAGGGAAAGAGACCCAGTACTTC.

The V and J genes are TRBV7-9 and TRBJ1-2, with TRBD1 matching over 11 bases. The CDR3 extends over 15 amino acids. Germline V gene data show CDR1 as SEHNR and CDR2 as FQNEAQ (reference sequence). The trim removed 0 bases at V and 4 bases at J, leaving 1 base unmatched. CDR3: CASSLAGTGGYGYTF. The DNA for the CDR3 is TGTGCCAGCAGCTTAGCCGGGACAGGGGGCTATGGCTACACCTTC.

V usage is TRBV30 and J usage is TRBJ1-5, with TRBD1 matching 7 bases. Germline lookup yields CDR1 GTSNPN and CDR2 SVGIG (reference sequence). The CDR3 is made up of 15 amino acids. Germline trimming cut 3 bases from V and 3 bases from J; bases unmatched to any gene: 8. CDR3 sequence (DNA): TGTGCCTGGAGGGCGAAGGGACAGCCCAATCAGCCCCAGCATTTT. Protein sequence: CAWRAKGQPNQPQHF.

Here the CDR3 reads CASSVTGRPYEQYF. The CDR3 DNA follows: TGTGCCAGCAGCGTCACCGGGAGACCCTACGAGCAGTACTTC. The V gene is TRBV9, the J gene TRBJ2-7; TRBD2 is a possible D gene (6 bases). The V end was cut by 2 bases, the J end by 2 bases, with 11 bases between. The CDR3 length is 14 residues. The germline CDR1 and CDR2 sequences are SGDLS and YYNGEE. Combining the CDR3 with reference TRBV9 and TRBJ2-7 gives the whole variable domain DSGVTQTPKHLITATGQRVTLRCSPRSGDLSVYWYQQSLDQGLQFLIQYYNGEERAKGNILERFSAQQFPDLHSELNLSSLELGDSALYFCASSVTGRPYEQYFGPGTRLTVT.

The chain's CDR3 is CAISEGGTGELFF. The CDR3 nucleotides are TGTGCCATCAGTGAGGGAGGAACCGGGGAGCTGTTTTTT. The chain joins TRBV10-3 to TRBJ2-2; the D gene is possibly TRBD2 (5 bases). CDR1 is ENHRY and CDR2 is SYGVKD in the germline V gene. The germline V and J ends were trimmed by 2 bases and 5 bases, with 6 bases remaining between them. This CDR3 spans 13 amino acids.

The CDR3 protein is CASSLRTGAIALNTGELFF. The CDR3 nucleotides are TGTGCCAGCAGCCTCCGGACAGGGGCCATTGCATTGAACACCGGGGAGCTGTTTTTT. The V gene is TRBV9, the J gene TRBJ2-2; 9 positions agree with TRBD1. V shed 4 bases and J 1 base; nucleotides not matched to a gene: 14. Germline loops: CDR1 SGDLS, CDR2 YYNGEE. The CDR3 consists of 19 residues.

The rearrangement uses TRBV25-1 and TRBJ1-1; TRBD1 might be the D (5 bases). The germline V and J ends were trimmed by 8 bases and 12 bases, with 25 bases remaining between them. Looked up from germline, CDR1 is MGHDK and CDR2 is SYGVNS. CDR3 length: 14 amino acids. CDR3 sequence reads: CASGGKDWPADTFF. CDR3 nucleotide sequence: TGTGCCAGCGGGGGGAAAGATTGGCCCGCCGATACTTTCTTT.

This chain links TRBV19 with TRBJ2-1, with 11 bases fitting TRBD2. Germline V lookup: CDR1 LNHDA, CDR2 SQIVND (reference sequence). This CDR3 has 14 amino acids. The V segment lost 7 bases and the J segment 4 bases; nucleotides outside the gene matches: 3. CDR3 sequence reads: CASNVAGGYNEQFF. CDR3 sequence (DNA): TGTGCCAGTAACGTAGCGGGGGGGTACAATGAGCAGTTCTTC.

The rearrangement joins TRBV11-2 to TRBJ1-1; 8 nucleotides agree with TRBD1. Germline CDR1 reads SGHAT; CDR2 reads FQNNGV. V trimming: 5 bases; J trimming: 3 bases; junction bases outside the gene matches: 5. The CDR3 is made up of 14 amino acids. CDR3 sequence (DNA): TGTGCCAGCAGCACATCGACAGGGGACACTGAAGCTTTCTTT. It codes for CASSTSTGDTEAFF.